This note documents a single T cell receptor (beta chain) sequence. The antigen it recognizes is unknown. The record has no base qualities; no much larger clone is one base away. Using the deep immunoSEQ assay, multiplex PCR amplified TCR CDR3 regions from genomic DNA. Extracted genomic DNA from each cell subset was spread evenly across all wells of several immunoSEQ 96-well plates, with each plate serving as a replicate. For sorted subsets, 200 to 250 ng genomic DNA, equal to tens of thousands of T cell genomes, was loaded into each replicate PCR. Purified libraries were measured with a Qubit 3.0 fluorometer, size-checked on a Bioanalyzer 2100, and measured again with the KAPA Library Quantification kit. Each immunoSEQ 96-well plate was sequenced on its own single-read 150-cycle Illumina NextSeq 550 flow cell. Per the original workflow: Because the immunoSEQ output held only junctional sequences and lacked quality scores, the filtering could not match the filtering applied to full-length reads. To assign V/J genes and CDR3, sequences were annotated using PyIR, a Python wrapper for IgBLAST v1.9, with IMGT germline references. Reads were filtered out if the reads had weak V/J assignments (E-value above 1e-6), no CDR3, stop codons, out-of-frame junctions, or ambiguous translated residues. V3J clonotypes were defined by identical inferred V gene, J gene, and CDR3 amino acid sequence. Percentage overlap between repertoires was computed as shared unique clonotypes divided by the size of the smaller repertoire. Repertoire richness was assessed with RTK rarefaction, the Chao1 estimator, and Recon v2.1 estimates of unobserved clonotypes. For all TCRbeta clonotypes obtained by the gDNA method from a few donors, generation probabilities were computed with OLGA. Not all clones reach the TCRdb copy of this immuneACCESS table, which keeps in-frame sequences only. Checked studies attribute under half of the gap to unresolved V genes and leave the rest unexplained. That table gives V, J and clone size, and the DNA gave D and trimming. The sample has about 2.3 million clones on record, about nine tenths of them singletons. The ten largest clones represent about 0.41% of the sample.

This record comes from a study of shared clonotypes between healthy human individuals (TCRdb year 2020). Some background on the complete study: The cohort comprised a couple of women and a few men aged 18 to 49 years. Each donor's leukapheresis produced roughly between roughly 0.9 and 9 billion PBMCs. For each donor, CD4 naive and CD4 memory were each run on three plates, CD8 naive on two plates, and CD8 memory on one plate. Blood TCR repertoires of five healthy adults were deeply sequenced to estimate repertoire size and the extent of clonotype sharing between individuals. Libraries were prepared and TCR repertoires were sequenced by different laboratories using diverse techniques, in order to increase sequencing depth and limit assay-specific biases.

General study outcomes and caveats: Sampling was limited to blood, and TCR repertoires in tissue likely differ from TCR repertoires in blood. Rarefaction of sorted-subset datasets indicated incomplete sequencing despite the large sequencing depth. Clonotypes shared by all four sorted-subset donors showed higher generation probabilities than non-shared clonotypes. When a handful of donors were compared, the shared fraction of clonotypes was 5% to 6.5% for naive CD4, over 3% for naive CD8, roughly 2.5% for memory CD4, and 0.4% for memory CD8. Pairwise subsampling indicated that sequencing depth was expected to affect the degree of clonotype sharing among donors. The genetic and exposure-history diversity represented was limited by the small number of donors. Larger estimated clonotype richness was generally found for naive subsets than for memory subsets.

The donors were healthy, HIV-negative adults who had no recently reported acute infections or vaccinations. Only Caucasian adults living in Nashville, Tennessee, USA were represented among the donors. CD4+ T cells were enriched through magnetic negative selection, after which naive cells were positively selected on CD45RA and the remaining negative fraction served as the memory subset. After blood collection by leukapheresis, PBMCs were isolated using Ficoll-Histopaque density gradient centrifugation and then cryopreserved in the vapor phase of liquid nitrogen. Analytical flow cytometry was used to check the purity and quantity of each magnetically sorted T cell population. Genomic DNA was isolated from every sorted fraction and measured by UV absorbance on a Nanodrop 2000c. CDR3 length: 15 amino acids, cysteine to phenylalanine. CDR3 DNA only is kept here, 45 bases in frame from base 1. The germline V end is reduced by 7 bases and the J end by 0 bases; junction bases left unmatched: 7. CDR1 and CDR2 are read off the germline V gene as SNHLY and FYNNEI.

The receptor was derived from a man aged 18 to 35 in good health. Some clones in this sample may be carry-over from other donors' samples. Sequenced: naive CD4+ T cells from PBMCs. In light of the paper, this sample's cell subset or site label describes: CD45RA+ positively selected. This chain joins TRBV2 to TRBJ2-7; the junction holds 9 bases that match TRBD2. The CDR3 loop reads CASKLAGLFSYEQYF. The sequenced DNA is TGTGCCAGCAAACTAGCGGGCCTTTTCTCCTACGAGCAGTACTTC.